These T cell receptor beta chains were read from a single sample in a study of blood T cell repertoires in COVID-19. Clones were sequenced by immunoSEQ multiplex PCR, and TCRdb holds only the in-frame ones, with some missing. The sample has about 310,000 clones, nearly 90% seen once. The sample was PBMCs or T cells enriched from blood (not recorded which). These receptors were obtained from a woman aged 18-29 years with acute COVID-19. CDR3s include the opening cysteine and the closing phenylalanine or tryptophan. The D gene is left open where the match is weak. The listing skips clone size in some rows; elsewhere it reads once, few, many or a size class.

CDR3nt,CDR3aa,j_gene,v_gene,abundance,d_gene
TGTGCCAGCAGTCTTAGGGGTCAGCCCCAGCATTTT,CASSLRGQPQHF,TRBJ1-5,TRBV28,NA,NA
TGTGCCAGCTTCCTGGGTGAGGGGGTCACAGATACGCAGTATTTT,CASFLGEGVTDTQYF,TRBJ2-3,TRBV7-8,few,NA
TGTGCCAGCAGCCAAGGACAGGGGTCGAATGTGCCCCAGCATTTT,CASSQGQGSNVPQHF,TRBJ1-5,TRBV3-1/TRBV3-2,NA,TRBD1
TGCGCCAGCAGCTTGAGAAGTATTCGGGACTCCTATAATTCACCCCTCCACTTT,CASSLRSIRDSYNSPLHF,TRBJ1-6,TRBV5-1,few,NA
TGTGCCAGCAGCTCGATGGGGGCGAATCAGCCCCAGCATTTT,CASSSMGANQPQHF,TRBJ1-5,TRBV9,few,NA
TGTGCCAGCAGTTCGCCGGGAGGGAATGAGCAGTTCTTC,CASSSPGGNEQFF,TRBJ2-1,TRBV27,NA,TRBD2
TGTGCCAGCAGTTTAGAAGAGGCTTTCTTT,CASSLEEAFF,TRBJ1-1,TRBV28,NA,NA
TGTGCCAGCAGTCCTGCAGGGGGCTACCAGGGTATGCGCTATGGCTACACCTTC,CASSPAGGYQGMRYGYTF,TRBJ1-2,TRBV28,NA,TRBD1
TGCGCCAGCAGCGCGGACAGGTCCTACGAGCAGTACTTC,CASSADRSYEQYF,TRBJ2-7,TRBV5-1,NA,TRBD1
TGTGCCAGCAGCTTAGGTCCGGTGAATTCACCCCTCCACTTT,CASSLGPVNSPLHF,TRBJ1-6,TRBV7-2,NA,NA
TGTGCCAGCAGTCTCCCGACAGGGAGTGGCTACACCTTC,CASSLPTGSGYTF,TRBJ1-2,TRBV12-3/TRBV12-4,NA,TRBD1
TGTGCCAGCAGTGAAAGTAATAGCGGGGGGGGTATAGGCACAGATACGCAGTATTTT,CASSESNSGGGIGTDTQYF,TRBJ2-3,TRBV2,NA,TRBD2
TGTGCCAGCAGCCTTACACTAGCGGGAGATCCTATTGCATACGAGCAGTACTTC,CASSLTLAGDPIAYEQYF,TRBJ2-7,TRBV4-2,NA,TRBD2
TGTGCCAGCAGTTTGACAGGGGACAATCAGCCCCAGCATTTT,CASSLTGDNQPQHF,TRBJ1-5,TRBV28,NA,TRBD1
TGCGCCAGCAACCGGGATGGCAATCAGCCCCAGCATTTT,CASNRDGNQPQHF,TRBJ1-5,TRBV5-1,NA,NA
TGTGCCAGCGGGACAGCTAGGGCTGAGCAGTTCTTC,CASGTARAEQFF,TRBJ2-1,TRBV28,NA,TRBD1
TGTGCCAGCAGCCGACTAAAAGGAGCGGCAACTGTTCTCGTGGACAATGAGCAGTTCTTC,CASSRLKGAATVLVDNEQFF,TRBJ2-1,TRBV7-8,NA,NA
TGTGCCAGCAGTTTACCGGGACAGGGACCCTACGAGCAGTACTTC,CASSLPGQGPYEQYF,TRBJ2-7,TRBV28,NA,TRBD1
TGTGCCAGCAGCGGCGGGGACAGGCACTACAATGAGCAGTTCTTC,CASSGGDRHYNEQFF,TRBJ2-1,TRBV28,NA,TRBD1
TGTGCCAGCAGCACGCGACAGGGGAGCCGGGAGACCCAGTACTTC,CASSTRQGSRETQYF,TRBJ2-5,TRBV11-3,NA,TRBD1
TGTGCCAGCAGTTCTTCTAGCGGGAGTATCCACGAGCAGTACTTC,CASSSSSGSIHEQYF,TRBJ2-7,TRBV28,NA,TRBD2